A selection of T cell receptor beta chains follows, all from one sample in a study of T cell responses to AZD1222 COVID-19 vaccine. Profiled with immunoSEQ multiplex PCR; TCRdb holds only in-frame clones, not every one. Of 110,000 to 150,000 clones in the sample, roughly 90% are singletons; the top ten hold over 3.5%. The specimen comprised peripheral blood, sampled on day 0 of AZD1222 vaccination. These TCRs come from an adult in good health. CDR3s include the opening cysteine and the closing phenylalanine or tryptophan. D genes are given only for firm matches. Clone size, where shown, is once, few, many, or a class for clones that have expanded.

cdr3_nt,cdr3_aa,v_call,clone_size,j_call,d_call
TGTGCCACCAGCAGGGCCAACGCGGCGACCGGGGAGCTGTTTTTT,CATSRANAATGELFF,TRBV15,.,TRBJ2-2,.
TGTGCCAGCAGCCAATATCTTGGGTTCGCGAACACCGGGGAGCTGTTTTTT,CASSQYLGFANTGELFF,TRBV16,.,TRBJ2-2,.
TGTGCCAGCCGGAGGGCTCGGGGCTATGGCTACACCTTC,CASRRARGYGYTF,TRBV13,.,TRBJ1-2,.
TGTGCCAGCAACAAACCGGGGACAGACCCGATCGGGCTGTTTTTT,CASNKPGTDPIGLFF,TRBV2,.,TRBJ1-4,TRBD1
TGTGCCAGCAGCCAAGAAGGAGGGGGACTAGCGGTATACGAGCAGTACTTC,CASSQEGGGLAVYEQYF,TRBV3-1/TRBV3-2,.,TRBJ2-7,TRBD2
TGCGCCAGCAGCTTGGGAGGGGGGTACTACGAGCAGTACTTC,CASSLGGGYYEQYF,TRBV5-1,.,TRBJ2-7,.
TGCGCCAGCAGCCAAGATCCCGGGTTCGGGAACTATGGCTACACCTTC,CASSQDPGFGNYGYTF,TRBV4-1,.,TRBJ1-2,.
TGTGCCAGCAGTGGCTTTGGGGGCCAAGAGACCCAGTACTTC,CASSGFGGQETQYF,TRBV25-1,.,TRBJ2-5,.
TGTGCCAGCAGTTTCGGGATAGGGGAGCTGTTTTTT,CASSFGIGELFF,TRBV27,.,TRBJ2-2,.
TGTGCCAGCAGTTTCGGGGCCACTTACGAGCAGTACTTC,CASSFGATYEQYF,TRBV12-3/TRBV12-4,.,TRBJ2-7,.
TGTGCCAGCAGTTACTCGGGTCGGATGAACACTGAAGCTTTCTTT,CASSYSGRMNTEAFF,TRBV6-2/TRBV6-3,once,TRBJ1-1,.
TGTGCCTGGATGGGCGGGGGTGAAGCTTTCTTT,CAWMGGGEAFF,TRBV30,.,TRBJ1-1,.
TGCGCCAGCAGCCCGGACAGGGGGACAGATACGCAGTATTTT,CASSPDRGTDTQYF,TRBV5-1,.,TRBJ2-3,TRBD1
TGTGCCAGCAGTTTATTCGGGGGCGGGTATGGCTACACCTTC,CASSLFGGGYGYTF,TRBV28,.,TRBJ1-2,.
TGCGCCAGCAGCTTGTCAGGAAGCGTTGGGGAGCAGTACTTC,CASSLSGSVGEQYF,TRBV5-1,.,TRBJ2-7,.
TGTGCCAGCAGCTTAGCGCCGGGACCGAACACTGAAGCTTTCTTT,CASSLAPGPNTEAFF,TRBV7-9,.,TRBJ1-1,.
TGCAGCGTTGAGGGCCGCTTTGGAGCTGAAGCTTTCTTT,CSVEGRFGAEAFF,TRBV29-1,.,TRBJ1-1,.
TGTGCCAGCAGCTTAGACCAGGGGAGGATAGTTACGCAGTATTTT,CASSLDQGRIVTQYF,TRBV7-9,.,TRBJ2-3,.
TGTGCCAGCAGCTTGGTTGCGGACCCGAACACCGGGGAGCTGTTTTTT,CASSLVADPNTGELFF,TRBV5-4,.,TRBJ2-2,.
TGTGCCAGTAGTATAGGGAAGGTGACCGGGACCCAGTACTTC,CASSIGKVTGTQYF,TRBV19,few,TRBJ2-5,.
TGTGCCAGCAGCGCTCGACCCGGCTCCGGTGACAATGAGCAGTTCTTC,CASSARPGSGDNEQFF,TRBV7-3,.,TRBJ2-1,.
TGTGCCAGCTCACCAAGGGATGACAGCTATGGCTACACCTTC,CASSPRDDSYGYTF,TRBV18,.,TRBJ1-2,.
TGCGCCAGCAGCCAAGCGGGCAGCTACCAAGAGACCCAGTACTTC,CASSQAGSYQETQYF,TRBV4-1,.,TRBJ2-5,.